This passage covers 30 T cell receptor beta chains from one sample sequenced in a study of blood T cell repertoires in COVID-19. Profiled with immunoSEQ multiplex PCR; TCRdb holds only in-frame clones, not every one. The sample has tens of thousands of clones, 86% seen once. Material: peripheral blood. These receptors were taken from a man between 65 and 85 years old with acute or convalescent COVID-19.

This chain joins TRBV27 and TRBJ1-2, with TRBD1 matching 8 bases. Germline V gene lookup returns CDR1 MNHEY and CDR2 SMNVEV (reference sequence). The CDR3 consists of 13 residues. Trimming took 8 bases from V and 7 from J; bases not matched to a gene: 9. CDR3 sequence (DNA): TGTGCCAGCGGTCCAGGGGGCTGGCGTGGCTACACCTTC. Translating gives CASGPGGWRGYTF.

V usage is TRBV4-3 and J usage is TRBJ2-1; D possibly corresponds to TRBD2 (6 bases). The length of the CDR3 is 15 residues. Germline assignment: CDR1 LGHNA and CDR2 YSLEER. Trimming stripped 1 base from V and 0 bases from J, with 7 bases between. The CDR3 sequence: CASSQGSGSYNEQFF. CDR3 DNA sequence: TGCGCCAGCAGCCAAGGTAGCGGCTCCTACAATGAGCAGTTCTTC.

V gene TRBV19 combines with J gene TRBJ1-5; no definite D call. The CDR3 totals 14 residues. V lost 0 bases, J lost 7 bases, and 10 bases lay in between. The germline V gene encodes CDR1 LNHDA and CDR2 SQIVND (reference sequence). CDR3 region: CASSIERETQPQHF. The CDR3 nucleotides are TGTGCCAGTAGTATAGAGAGGGAGACCCAGCCCCAGCATTTT. The full variable domain, rest sourced from reference TRBV19 and TRBJ1-5, is DGGITQSPKYLFRKEGQNVTLSCEQNLNHDAMYWYRQDPGQGLRLIYYSQIVNDFQKGDIAEGYSVSREKKESFPLTVTSAQKNPTAFYLCASSIERETQPQHFGDGTRLSIL.

The chain is built from TRBV4-3 and TRBJ2-3, with TRBD2 matching 9 bases. The CDR3 length is 16 residues. Germline V gene lookup returns CDR1 LGHNA and CDR2 YSLEER. V was pared by 1 base and J by 0 bases, with 2 bases of the junction left unmatched. Here the CDR3 reads CASSQGTSESTDTQYF. Written as DNA, the CDR3 is TGCGCCAGCAGCCAAGGGACTAGCGAGAGCACAGATACGCAGTATTTT.

This clone has just one count. This rearrangement joins TRBV12-3 or TRBV12-4 to TRBJ1-2; D remains unclear. The CDR3 totals 13 residues. V was cut by 5 bases and J by 5 bases, with 12 bases left in between. The CDR3 region is CASSPQQIYGYTF. CDR3 sequence (DNA): TGTGCCAGCAGTCCACAACAGATATATGGCTACACCTTC.

The chain links TRBV5-1 to TRBJ2-5; TRBD2 aligns across 8 bases. Germline CDR1 SGHRS, CDR2 YFSETQ. Trimming cost V 2 bases and J 2 bases; bases outside gene matches: 17. The CDR3 spans 19 residues. CDR3 coding DNA: TGCGCCAGCAGCTTTGGTATGGAGGTAGCGGGGAGAAAACAAGAGACCCAGTACTTC. Protein sequence: CASSFGMEVAGRKQETQYF.

This chain links TRBV10-3 with TRBJ1-1, with D uncertain. Per germline, CDR1 ENHRY and CDR2 SYGVKD. CDR3 size: 13 residues. Trimming removed 8 bases at V and 1 base at J, with 11 bases between. The CDR3 here is CAIGRASNTEAFF. CDR3 DNA: TGTGCCATCGGGAGGGCCTCGAACACTGAAGCTTTCTTT.

CDR3 residues: CATSDPSRGTEAFF. The DNA of the CDR3 is TGTGCCACCAGTGATCCGTCCAGGGGCACTGAAGCTTTCTTT. The V call is TRBV24-1, the J call TRBJ1-1; maybe TRBD1 (6 bases). The CDR3 is 14 residues long. The germline V and J ends were trimmed by 3 bases and 4 bases, with 11 bases remaining between them. Germline CDR1 KGHDR, CDR2 SFDVKD.

This chain joins TRBV28 and TRBJ2-1, with TRBD2 as a possible D gene (6 bases). Germline V gene lookup returns CDR1 MDHEN and CDR2 SYDVKM. The V and J ends lost 8 bases and 3 bases respectively, with 20 bases between them. This CDR3 spans 16 amino acids. CDR3 sequence (DNA): TGTGCCAGCGGATCAAGAGAGGCGGGGCACTACAATGAGCAGTTCTTC. Its translation is CASGSREAGHYNEQFF. Complete variable domain (other parts from reference TRBV28 and TRBJ2-1): DVKVTQSSRYLVKRTGEKVFLECVQDMDHENMFWYRQDPGLGLRLIYFSYDVKMKEKGDIPEGYSVSREKKERFSLILESASTNQTSMYLCASGSREAGHYNEQFFGPGTRLTVL.

The chain couples TRBV7-3 to TRBJ2-1; TRBD2 matches 12 bases. The CDR3 totals 16 residues. The V segment lost 5 bases and the J segment 1 base; nucleotides outside the gene matches: 3. Germline V gene sequence: CDR1 SGHTA, CDR2 FQGTGA. The CDR3 bases are TGTGCCAGCAGCGTGACTAGCGGGGGTTCCTACAATGAGCAGTTCTTC. Protein sequence: CASSVTSGGSYNEQFF.

This clone has only one observation. The rearrangement uses TRBV30 and TRBJ1-2, with no clear D. Germline CDR1 GTSNPN, CDR2 SVGIG (reference sequence). Trimming left V 0 bases short and J 4 bases short, with 6 bases between. This CDR3 is 12 amino acids long. The CDR3 nucleotides are TGTGCCTGGAGTGTAAACACCTATGGCTACACCTTC. Amino acids: CAWSVNTYGYTF. The entire variable domain, with the rest obtained from reference TRBV30 and TRBJ1-2, is as follows: SQTIHQWPATLVQPVGSPLSLECTVEGTSNPNLYWYRQAAGRGLQLLFYSVGIGQISSEVPQNLSASRPQDRQFILSSKKLLLSDSGFYLCAWSVNTYGYTFGSGTRLTVV.

This clone was counted only a few times. CDR3 region: CASSLRQSSPLHF. CDR3 bases: TGTGCCAGCAGCCTTCGACAAAGTTCACCCCTCCACTTT. The chain combines TRBV7-2 with TRBJ1-6; D gene uncertain. Deletions cut 5 bases from V and 9 bases from J, with 11 bases between. This CDR3 is built from 13 residues. CDR1 and CDR2 from the germline V gene are SGHTA and FQGNSA. Based on the CDR3 plus reference TRBV7-2 and TRBJ1-6, the full variable domain is GAGVSQSPSNKVTEKGKDVELRCDPISGHTALYWYRQSLGQGLEFLIYFQGNSAPDKSGLPSDRFSAERTGGSVSTLTIQRTQQEDSAVYLCASSLRQSSPLHFGNGTRLTVT.

This clone has only one observation. The DNA for the CDR3 is TGTGCCACCAGCAGAAACACAGGGGGAGGACATCAGCCCCAGCATTTT. Translating gives CATSRNTGGGHQPQHF. The chain uses TRBV15 and TRBJ1-5, with TRBD1 matching 8 bases. From germline, CDR1 is LNHNV and CDR2 YYDKDF (reference sequence). Germline trimming cut 2 bases from V and 5 bases from J; bases unmatched to any gene: 8. The CDR3 contains 16 residues.

The V call is TRBV7-3, the J call TRBJ2-1; tentative D call: TRBD1 (6 bases). The germline gives CDR1 SGHTA, CDR2 FQGTGA. This CDR3 is 16 amino acids long. Trimming stripped 2 bases from V and 2 bases from J, with 13 bases between. In DNA form, the CDR3 reads TGTGCCAGCAGCTTATATGGCAGGGGAGCCTACAATGAGCAGTTCTTC. Translating gives CASSLYGRGAYNEQFF.

The V and J genes are TRBV4-2 and TRBJ1-5, with 9 nucleotides matching TRBD1. Germline trimming cut 4 bases from V and 2 bases from J; bases unmatched to any gene: 0. Germline CDR1 and CDR2: LGHNA and YNFKEQ. This CDR3 region has 14 residues. CDR3 amino acids: CASSRTGGNQPQHF. The DNA for the CDR3 is TGTGCCAGCAGCCGGACAGGGGGCAATCAGCCCCAGCATTTT.

The J gene is TRBJ2-7, the V gene TRBV11-2; TRBD2 aligns across 12 bases. Germline V gene sequence: CDR1 SGHAT, CDR2 FQNNGV. The CDR3 contains 15 residues. The junction had 10 bases not matched to a gene; V was cut back by 6 bases and J by 7 bases. The CDR3 loop is CASRSPSGRALEQYF. DNA for the CDR3: TGTGCCAGCAGATCCCCTAGCGGGAGGGCTCTGGAGCAGTACTTC.

V and J are TRBV2 and TRBJ2-5, with D tentatively TRBD2 (6 bases). The CDR3 runs 15 residues. Germline V gene sequence: CDR1 SNHLY, CDR2 FYNNEI. V lost 3 bases, J lost 5 bases, and 16 bases lay in between. The CDR3 region is CASSDRRGIVETQYF. In DNA, the CDR3 is TGTGCCAGCAGTGATCGGCGGGGTATTGTTGAGACCCAGTACTTC.

CDR3 sequence: CASSFSGSSYNEQFF. Written as DNA, the CDR3 is TGTGCCAGCAGCTTTAGCGGGAGTTCCTACAATGAGCAGTTCTTC. V is TRBV7-6 and J is TRBJ2-1, with 9 bases fitting TRBD2. The germline CDR1 and CDR2 sequences are SGHVS and FNYEAQ. The CDR3 runs 15 residues. V lost 3 bases, J lost 1 base, and 1 base stayed unmatched.

This clone has only one observation. This sequence joins TRBV7-3 and TRBJ2-2; 8 bases match TRBD1. V was clipped by 6 bases and J by 2 bases; unmatched bases: 5. This CDR3 is built from 15 residues. CDR1 and CDR2 from the germline V gene are SGHTA and FQGTGA. The CDR3 region has the DNA TGTGCCAGCAGTAAACAGGGGGGAAACACCGGGGAGCTGTTTTTT. Its protein is CASSKQGGNTGELFF.

The chain joins TRBV2 to TRBJ2-7, with TRBD1 as a possible D gene (5 bases). V was shortened by 2 bases and J by 1 base, with 9 bases between the two germline ends. The CDR3 contains 14 residues. Germline CDR1 reads SNHLY; CDR2 reads FYNNEI. The CDR3 here is CASSEQGKSYEQYV. Here the CDR3 DNA reads TGTGCCAGCAGTGAACAGGGAAAGTCCTACGAGCAGTACGTC.

The genes are TRBV9 and TRBJ1-2, with a possible D match to TRBD1 (5 bases). The CDR3 is 13 amino acids. V was cut by 0 bases and J by 8 bases, with 11 bases left in between. Germline V gene lookup returns CDR1 SGDLS and CDR2 YYNGEE. CDR3 DNA sequence: TGTGCCAGCAGCGTAGTAGGGGCGAGGGGCTACACCTTC. Amino acid sequence: CASSVVGARGYTF.

This rearrangement joins TRBV7-2 to TRBJ2-7; TRBD1 matches 11 bases. Germline V gives CDR1 SGHTA, CDR2 FQGNSA. The length of the CDR3 is 16 residues. Trimming took 5 bases from V and 5 from J; bases not matched to a gene: 11. CDR3 coding DNA: TGTGCCAGCAGCCCCCGATTTGGACAGGGGGCCCACGAGCAGTACTTC. Protein sequence: CASSPRFGQGAHEQYF.

The chain is built from TRBV18 and TRBJ2-2, with 11 bases matching TRBD1. Germline V gene sequence: CDR1 KGHSH, CDR2 LQKENI. After removal of 2 bases from V and 3 bases from J, the junction contained 2 bases not matched to a gene. The CDR3 consists of 16 residues. CDR3 bases: TGTGCCAGCTCACCAAGGACAGGGGGCGACACCGGGGAGCTGTTTTTT. Protein sequence: CASSPRTGGDTGELFF.

This chain connects TRBV6-4 to TRBJ2-1; 9 bases map to TRBD2. V was pared by 5 bases and J by 4 bases, with 6 bases of the junction left unmatched. The CDR3 has 15 residues. The germline gives CDR1 MRHNA, CDR2 SNTAGT. The DNA of the CDR3 is TGTGCCAGCAGTAACCTAGCGGGATCATACAATGAGCAGTTCTTC. This translates into CASSNLAGSYNEQFF.

The CDR3 DNA reads TGTGCCTGGAGTGCCTCGAGGATGCAGACCCAGTACTTC. Translating gives CAWSASRMQTQYF. The chain combines TRBV30 with TRBJ2-5; D not resolved. The CDR3 loop spans 13 amino acids. CDR1 and CDR2 (germline): GTSNPN, SVGIG (reference sequence). The V end lost 1 base, the J end lost 6 bases, and 12 bases lay between the germline ends.

Only one count was recorded for this clone. V gene TRBV18 combines with J gene TRBJ1-1; 11 positions match TRBD1. The CDR3 length is 15 residues. Germline trimming cut 6 bases from V and 6 bases from J; bases unmatched to any gene: 9. The germline V gene encodes CDR1 KGHSH and CDR2 LQKENI. The CDR3 region has the DNA TGTGCCAGCTCTCCCGGACAGGGGGCTGAGTCTGAAGCTTTCTTT. Its protein is CASSPGQGAESEAFF.

V and J are TRBV18 and TRBJ2-1; 10 nucleotides align to TRBD2. Trimming removed 3 bases from V and 6 bases from J; junction bases left unmatched: 5. The V gene's germline CDR1 is KGHSH and CDR2 LQKENI. The CDR3 sequence is 15 residues long. CDR3 protein: CASSPTLAGPNEQFF. The DNA for the CDR3 is TGTGCCAGCTCACCGACACTAGCGGGGCCCAATGAGCAGTTCTTC.

This chain links TRBV11-2 with TRBJ1-4; D is perhaps TRBD1 (6 bases). V was pared by 0 bases and J by 7 bases, with 12 bases between. Germline values: CDR1 SGHAT, CDR2 FQNNGV. The CDR3 is made up of 15 amino acids. The CDR3 region has the DNA TGTGCCAGCAGCTTAGATCCGTCAGGGGTTGAAAAACTGTTTTTT. Residues: CASSLDPSGVEKLFF.

A single count supports this clone. The V gene is TRBV19, the J gene TRBJ1-1; D is uncertain. V was shortened by 3 bases and J by 0 bases, with 8 bases between the two germline ends. The CDR3 totals 14 residues. CDR1 LNHDA and CDR2 SQIVND come from the germline V gene (reference sequence). The CDR3 sequence: CASSIPRVNTEAFF. DNA for the CDR3: TGTGCCAGTAGTATTCCCCGGGTGAACACTGAAGCTTTCTTT.

The V and J genes are TRBV7-3 and TRBJ1-6; D possibly corresponds to TRBD1 (6 bases). CDR1 SGHTA and CDR2 FQGTGA come from the germline V gene. Trimming removed 5 bases from V and 10 bases from J, with 12 bases in between. The CDR3 contains 13 residues. The CDR3 region is CASSIYRESPLHF. In nucleotides, the CDR3 is TGTGCCAGCAGCATTTACAGGGAATCACCCCTCCACTTT.